The 30 T cell receptor beta chains below all came from one sample that was sequenced in a study of blood T cells in healthy people across ages. Then a second PCR, running roughly 7 to 11 cycles, was carried out with a sample-barcoded 5' primer and a J-beta primer mix. A single record per CDR3 protein comes from TCRdb applying MiXCR to the 5' RACE reads. The sample has about 830,000 distinct CDR3 sequences; about 59% are singletons. Sequenced sample: blood. Every receptor here comes from a man aged 30-40 years in good health.

The chain combines TRBV5-5 with TRBJ1-5; no definite D call. Germline CDR1 reads SGHKS; CDR2 reads YYEKEE (reference sequence). V lost 0 bases to trimming and J lost 0 bases, with 10 bases between them. The CDR3 covers 16 residues. CDR3 in DNA: TGTGCCAGCAGCTTGGGTCAGGTTTATAGCAATCAGCCCCAGCATTTT. As protein: CASSLGQVYSNQPQHF.

This rearrangement joins TRBV28 to TRBJ2-1, with D hard to call. V was trimmed by 6 bases and J by 0 bases, leaving 12 bases between them. Germline V gives CDR1 MDHEN, CDR2 SYDVKM. The CDR3 contains 15 residues. This chain's CDR3 is CASRAQMSSYNEQFF. CDR3 nucleotides: TGTGCCAGCAGGGCCCAGATGAGCTCCTACAATGAGCAGTTCTTC.

This clonotype was observed once. The chain uses TRBV28 and TRBJ2-7; D remains ambiguous. This CDR3 spans 14 amino acids. CDR1 is MDHEN, CDR2 SYDVKM, per germline. V was trimmed by 8 bases and J by 0 bases, leaving 14 bases between them. The CDR3 reads CASFPNIVSYEQYF. The CDR3 bases are TGTGCCAGCTTTCCCAACATCGTCTCCTACGAGCAGTACTTC.

This chain uses TRBV5-1 with TRBJ2-7; D might be TRBD1 (6 bases). Deletions cut 7 bases from V and 6 bases from J, with 14 bases between. From germline, CDR1 is SGHRS and CDR2 YFSETQ. CDR3 length equals 12 residues. DNA of the CDR3: TGCGCCAGCGCGTACAGGGATGGCGAGCAGTACTTC. It specifies CASAYRDGEQYF.

This clonotype was detected once. V and J are TRBV12-3 or TRBV12-4 and TRBJ2-2; D is possibly TRBD1 (6 bases). V lost 7 bases to trimming and J lost 2 bases, with 11 bases between them. The CDR3 has 14 amino acids. The CDR3 region is CASTLGANTGELFF. The CDR3, as DNA: TGTGCCAGCACCTTGGGGGCCAACACCGGGGAGCTGTTTTTT.

The sample holds a few counts of this clonotype. The chain is built from TRBV5-1 and TRBJ2-1, with D tentatively TRBD2 (6 bases). V was clipped by 0 bases and J by 7 bases, with 14 bases between them. CDR1 is SGHRS, CDR2 YFSETQ, per germline. This CDR3 spans 15 amino acids. The CDR3 loop reads CASSLGASVLNEQFF. DNA of the CDR3: TGCGCCAGCAGCTTGGGGGCTAGCGTGTTGAATGAGCAGTTCTTC.

This chain connects TRBV10-3 to TRBJ1-5, with 7 bases that match TRBD1. This CDR3 region has 13 residues. Trimming removed 9 bases from V and 0 bases from J; junction bases left unmatched: 2. Germline V gene sequence: CDR1 ENHRY, CDR2 SYGVKD. CDR3 in amino acids: CAIGTASNQPQHF. The CDR3 nucleotides read TGTGCCATTGGGACAGCTAGCAATCAGCCCCAGCATTTT.

The rearrangement links TRBV6-1 to TRBJ1-6, with TRBD1 matching over 10 bases. The CDR3 sequence is 15 residues long. From germline, CDR1 is MNHNS and CDR2 SASEGT. Trimming cost V 3 bases and J 6 bases; bases outside gene matches: 2. The CDR3 here is CASSDWDRGNSPLHF. The CDR3 DNA reads as TGTGCCAGCAGTGACTGGGACAGGGGTAATTCACCCCTCCACTTT.

This chain connects TRBV29-1 to TRBJ2-7, with D unclear. Germline lookup yields CDR1 SQVTM and CDR2 ANQGSEA. Trimming took off 6 bases at V and 0 bases at J, with 12 bases between the two ends. This CDR3 has 13 residues. The CDR3 region has the DNA TGCAGCGTCTTAGACGGCAGCTCCTACGAGCAGTACTTC. It translates to CSVLDGSSYEQYF.

This sequence joins TRBV11-1 and TRBJ2-1, with TRBD2 matching 7 bases. V trimming: 6 bases; J trimming: 7 bases; junction bases outside the gene matches: 12. Looked up from germline, CDR1 is SGHAT and CDR2 is FQDESV (reference sequence). The length of the CDR3 is 15 residues. This chain's CDR3 is CASRFGGGESNEQFF. The CDR3 DNA reads TGTGCCAGCAGATTCGGTGGGGGGGAAAGTAATGAGCAGTTCTTC.

This clonotype appeared a single time. In nucleotides, the CDR3 is TGTGCCAGCAGCCAAATCGCCCTAGCGGGGGGGCCTGTGACAGATACGCAGTATTTT. Protein: CASSQIALAGGPVTDTQYF. V gene TRBV3-1 combines with J gene TRBJ2-3, with 12 bases lining up with TRBD2. The ends lost 2 bases at V and 3 bases at J; junction bases unmatched: 12. This CDR3 region has 19 residues. The germline V gene has CDR1 LGHDT and CDR2 YNNKEL (reference sequence).

The chain couples TRBV6-2 or TRBV6-3 to TRBJ2-5; D is possibly TRBD1 (5 bases). The J call could be wrong; TRBJ2-7 is a better fit for the DNA end. The CDR3 runs to 15 residues. The germline gives CDR1 MNHEY, CDR2 SVGEGT. DNA of the CDR3: TGTGCCAGCAGTTTTGACAGAATTTCTGCCTACGAGCAGTACTTC. This encodes CASSFDRISAYEQYF.

The rearrangement links TRBV7-2 to TRBJ2-7, with D possibly being TRBD1 or TRBD2 (5 bases each). V gave up 1 base and J gave up 2 bases, with 9 bases separating them. Germline V gene lookup returns CDR1 SGHTA and CDR2 FQGNSA. CDR3 size: 14 residues. The CDR3 is CASSLVGDPYEQYF. The DNA of the CDR3 is TGTGCCAGCAGCTTAGTGGGGGATCCCTACGAGCAGTACTTC.

This chain joins TRBV4-2 and TRBJ1-1; D gene unclear. V dropped 0 bases and J dropped 0 bases, with 8 bases sitting between them. CDR1 and CDR2 (germline): LGHNA, YNFKEQ. The CDR3 consists of 15 residues. The CDR3 DNA sequence: TGTGCCAGCAGCCAAGAAGAACCGATGAACACTGAAGCTTTCTTT. As protein: CASSQEEPMNTEAFF.

This clonotype was observed a single time. This chain joins TRBV6-1 and TRBJ1-5; 7 positions agree with TRBD1. With V trimmed by 6 bases and J by 2 bases, 13 bases remained unmatched. CDR1 MNHNS and CDR2 SASEGT come from the germline V gene. This CDR3 contains 17 residues. As DNA, the CDR3 is TGTGCCAGCAGCCCCTCCTCCGGGACAGCGGGCAATCAGCCCCAGCATTTT. It specifies CASSPSSGTAGNQPQHF.

The chain uses TRBV20-1 and TRBJ1-4, with D possibly being TRBD1 (5 bases). The CDR3 runs 14 residues. Germline V gene data show CDR1 as DFQATT and CDR2 as SNEGSKA (reference sequence). V was cut by 0 bases and J by 7 bases, with 12 bases left in between. This CDR3 reads CSARDLWGVEKLFF. As DNA, the CDR3 is TGCAGTGCTAGAGATTTGTGGGGGGTTGAAAAACTGTTTTTT.

This chain joins TRBV27 and TRBJ1-2; 10 bases line up with TRBD1. The CDR3 is 15 amino acids. Trimming cost V 5 bases and J 8 bases; bases outside gene matches: 11. CDR1 is MNHEY and CDR2 is SMNVEV in the germline V gene (reference sequence). DNA for the CDR3: TGTGCCAGCAGTCCCTGGACAGGGGGATGGCAAGGCTACACCTTC. Protein product: CASSPWTGGWQGYTF.

This clonotype has only a few counts. The DNA for the CDR3 is TGCGCCAGCAGCCAAGAGGTCCGATTCGGTAGCACAGATACGCAGTATTTT. Translating gives CASSQEVRFGSTDTQYF. The V call is TRBV4-3, the J call TRBJ2-3; D call uncertain. CDR3 size: 17 residues. Trimming took off 0 bases at V and 0 bases at J, with 13 bases between the two ends. Germline CDR1 and CDR2: LGHNA and YSLEER.

The sample holds a few counts of this clonotype. V usage is TRBV12-3 or TRBV12-4 and J usage is TRBJ1-2, with D possibly TRBD1 on 5 matching bases. V shed 8 bases and J shed 3 bases, with 19 bases lying between them. This CDR3 contains 15 residues. The CDR3 sequence is CASQNGALGHYGYTF. In nucleotides, the CDR3 is TGTGCCAGCCAAAACGGGGCTCTGGGCCACTATGGCTACACCTTC.

This clonotype was observed a handful of times. The V gene is TRBV15, the J gene TRBJ2-5, with D perhaps given as TRBD1 or TRBD2 (5 bases each). The CDR3 contains 14 residues. The V gene's germline CDR1 is LNHNV and CDR2 YYDKDF (reference sequence). V gave up 4 bases and J gave up 6 bases, with 15 bases separating them. CDR3 nucleotides: TGTGCCACCAGCACGTCGGGACCCACGAAGACCCAGTACTTC. Protein product: CATSTSGPTKTQYF.

This clonotype was seen only a few times. The rearrangement uses TRBV20-1 and TRBJ2-1; unclear D gene. This CDR3 contains 13 residues. V was cut by 5 bases and J by 9 bases, with 17 bases left in between. Germline V gene lookup returns CDR1 DFQATT and CDR2 SNEGSKA (reference sequence). CDR3 amino acids: CSAGEPNHGEQFF. The DNA of the CDR3 is TGCAGTGCTGGTGAACCCAACCACGGTGAGCAGTTCTTC.

The gene calls are TRBV11-2 and TRBJ2-7; D gene unclear. TRBJ2-5 matches the DNA end more closely, so the J call is doubtful. Germline CDR1 and CDR2: SGHAT and FQNNGV. The CDR3 spans 14 residues. CDR3 region: CASSLELVGETQYF. As DNA, the CDR3 is TGTGCCAGCAGCTTAGAACTTGTAGGGGAGACCCAGTACTTC.

The chain links TRBV28 to TRBJ1-1, with D uncertain. Germline loops: CDR1 MDHEN, CDR2 SYDVKM. The CDR3 runs to 15 residues. V was cut by 0 bases and J by 0 bases, with 8 bases left in between. The CDR3 protein is CASSLWGGMNTEAFF. For the CDR3, the DNA is TGTGCCAGCAGTTTATGGGGAGGGATGAACACTGAAGCTTTCTTT.

The chain employs TRBV7-2 and TRBJ2-7, with D hard to call. This CDR3 spans 14 amino acids. Germline CDR1 SGHTA, CDR2 FQGNSA. Trimming pared 5 bases from V and 0 bases from J, leaving 11 bases between. This CDR3 reads CASSTTRSSYEQYF. Written as DNA, the CDR3 is TGTGCCAGCAGCACAACTCGGAGCTCCTACGAGCAGTACTTC. The whole variable domain, remainder taken from reference TRBV7-2 and TRBJ2-7, is GAGVSQSPSNKVTEKGKDVELRCDPISGHTALYWYRQSLGQGLEFLIYFQGNSAPDKSGLPSDRFSAERTGGSVSTLTIQRTQQEDSAVYLCASSTTRSSYEQYFGPGTRLTVT.

This sequence joins TRBV25-1 and TRBJ2-1; D is possibly TRBD1 (6 bases). Germline lookup yields CDR1 MGHDK and CDR2 SYGVNS. Trimming stripped 5 bases from V and 1 base from J, with 12 bases between. The CDR3 consists of 15 residues. CDR3 sequence reads: CASSIIGGSYNEQFF. Written as DNA, the CDR3 is TGTGCCAGCAGTATCATAGGGGGATCCTACAATGAGCAGTTCTTC.

This clonotype was picked up a small number of times. This chain links TRBV7-2 with TRBJ1-5; no clear D gene. CDR1 and CDR2 from the germline V gene are SGHTA and FQGNSA. V was clipped by 3 bases and J by 3 bases, with 6 bases between them. This CDR3 contains 13 residues. The CDR3 DNA is TGTGCCAGCAGCTTGGAGCCCAATCAGCCCCAGCATTTT. As protein: CASSLEPNQPQHF.

In this sample, this clonotype turned up a few times. J is TRBJ2-7 and V is TRBV5-6; weak D call: TRBD2 (6 bases). CDR3 length equals 13 residues. Germline V gene sequence: CDR1 SGHDT, CDR2 YYEEEE. V shed 4 bases and J shed 5 bases, with 13 bases lying between them. This chain's CDR3 is CASSAGRGDEQYF. CDR3 coding DNA: TGTGCCAGCAGCGCGGGGCGAGGGGACGAGCAGTACTTC. Using reference TRBV5-6 and TRBJ2-7 for the parts outside the CDR3, the full variable domain is DAGVTQSPTHLIKTRGQQVTLRCSPKSGHDTVSWYQQALGQGPQFIFQYYEEEERQRGNFPDRFSGHQFPNYSSELNVNALLLGDSALYLCASSAGRGDEQYFGPGTRLTVT.

This clonotype was seen only a few times. The chain employs TRBV27 and TRBJ2-1, with D unclear. The V end was cut by 4 bases, the J end by 9 bases, with 10 bases between. The length of the CDR3 is 12 residues. Germline loops: CDR1 MNHEY, CDR2 SMNVEV (reference sequence). The CDR3 loop reads CASSSPLGEQFF. The CDR3 DNA reads TGTGCCAGCAGTTCCCCCCTCGGTGAGCAGTTCTTC.

The V and J genes are TRBV29-1 and TRBJ2-5, with D tentatively TRBD2 (6 bases). Trimming took off 8 bases at V and 4 bases at J, with 17 bases between the two ends. There are 13 residues in the CDR3. Germline V gene sequence: CDR1 SQVTM, CDR2 ANQGSEA. The CDR3: CSSLTGGGETQYF. In nucleotides, the CDR3 is TGCAGCTCACTGACCGGGGGTGGAGAGACCCAGTACTTC.

The chain links TRBV5-1 to TRBJ2-3; D tentatively fits TRBD1 or TRBD2 (5 bases each). Germline loops: CDR1 SGHRS, CDR2 YFSETQ. Between the trimmed V and J ends, which lost 3 bases and 2 bases, there was a span of 10 bases. CDR3 length equals 14 residues. As DNA, the CDR3 is TGCGCCAGCAGCTCCGGGGCCGTCACAGATACGCAGTATTTT. As protein: CASSSGAVTDTQYF.